The 11 T cell receptor beta chains below come from one sample, sequenced in a study of T cell responses to AZD1222 COVID-19 vaccine. Profiling relied on immunoSEQ multiplex PCR, and the TCRdb table lists in-frame clones only, not all of them. The table shows about 73,000 clones, with roughly 90% occurring only once. This material consisted of peripheral blood, taken 28 days after the second AZD1222 dose. The receptors were gathered from an adult who received the AZD1222 COVID-19 vaccine.

The rearrangement links TRBV7-3 to TRBJ1-1; D is uncertain. This CDR3 is built from 17 residues. V lost 5 bases, J lost 0 bases, and 19 bases lay in between. Looked up from germline, CDR1 is SGHTA and CDR2 is FQGTGA. The CDR3 DNA reads TGTGCCAGCAGCGAACGACCGGCCTCCTACATGAACACTGAAGCTTTCTTT. This sequence encodes CASSERPASYMNTEAFF.

The chain has TRBV28 and TRBJ1-3; a possible D gene is TRBD1 (5 bases). The CDR3 runs 12 residues. Germline lookup yields CDR1 MDHEN and CDR2 SYDVKM. V was cut by 6 bases and J by 7 bases, with 10 bases left in between. The CDR3 DNA sequence: TGTGCCAGCAGCTTCGGGACGAACACCATATATTTT. This encodes CASSFGTNTIYF.

The chain has TRBV11-1 and TRBJ1-4; no clear D gene. Germline V gene data show CDR1 as SGHAT and CDR2 as FQDESV (reference sequence). V gave up 2 bases and J gave up 8 bases, with 9 bases separating them. This CDR3 comprises 13 residues. The CDR3 DNA sequence: TGTGCCAGCAGCTTAAGCGGTTACGAAAAACTGTTTTTT. This sequence encodes CASSLSGYEKLFF.

CDR3 region: CASSLLGSGGNQPQHF. The CDR3 DNA reads as TGTGCCAGCAGTTTATTGGGTTCAGGGGGCAATCAGCCCCAGCATTTT. V usage is TRBV27 and J usage is TRBJ1-5, with a tentative D call TRBD1 (6 bases). The CDR3 sequence is 16 residues long. Per the germline V gene, CDR1 is MNHEY and CDR2 is SMNVEV (reference sequence). The germline V and J ends were trimmed by 1 base and 2 bases, with 12 bases remaining between them.

The J gene is TRBJ1-6, the V gene TRBV30, with TRBD1 matching over 10 bases. There are 14 residues in the CDR3. Germline CDR1 and CDR2: GTSNPN and SVGIG (reference sequence). V lost 4 bases and J lost 10; bases outside the gene matches: 7. CDR3 in amino acids: CAWNRDRGWSPLHF. DNA of the CDR3: TGTGCCTGGAATCGGGACAGGGGTTGGTCACCCCTCCACTTT.

This clone was detected once. V usage is TRBV24-1 and J usage is TRBJ2-7, with 8 bases matching TRBD1. Trimming removed 7 bases from V and 3 bases from J; junction bases left unmatched: 4. This CDR3 spans 13 amino acids. Germline loops: CDR1 KGHDR, CDR2 SFDVKD. The CDR3 reads CATRGQDDYEQYF. In DNA, the CDR3 is TGTGCCACCAGGGGACAGGACGACTACGAGCAGTACTTC.

The chain links TRBV24-1 to TRBJ1-1, with 7 bases identical to TRBD1. The V and J ends lost 7 bases and 1 base, in that order; junction bases with no gene match: 5. Germline V gene data show CDR1 as KGHDR and CDR2 as SFDVKD. CDR3 length equals 14 residues. Here the CDR3 DNA reads TGTGCCACCAGCAAAGGGGGCGCGAACACTGAAGCTTTCTTT. Its protein product is CATSKGGANTEAFF.

The V call is TRBV3-1 (or the pseudogene TRBV3-2), the J call TRBJ1-4; no definite D call. V gave up 0 bases and J gave up 6 bases, with 14 bases separating them. The CDR3 runs to 16 residues. Germline assignment: CDR1 LGHDT and CDR2 YNNKEL (reference sequence). For the CDR3, the DNA is TGTGCCAGCAGCCAAGAGAGTCAGGCGAGCCATGAAAAACTGTTTTTT. Amino acid sequence: CASSQESQASHEKLFF.

The J gene is TRBJ1-1, the V gene TRBV5-1; no clear D gene. The germline CDR1 and CDR2 sequences are SGHRS and YFSETQ. This CDR3 has 13 residues. Between the trimmed V and J ends, which lost 1 base and 4 bases, there was a span of 8 bases. DNA for the CDR3: TGCGCCAGCAGCTTGACTGCGGGCACTGAAGCTTTCTTT. Its protein is CASSLTAGTEAFF.

Here the CDR3 reads CASKKGMDPYEQYF. The CDR3 bases are TGTGCCAGCAAGAAGGGGATGGATCCTTACGAGCAGTACTTC. This rearrangement joins TRBV27 to TRBJ2-7; perhaps TRBD1 as D (5 bases). The CDR3 covers 14 residues. CDR1 MNHEY and CDR2 SMNVEV come from the germline V gene (reference sequence). V lost 7 bases to trimming and J lost 4 bases, with 17 bases between them.

The rearrangement joins TRBV6-2 or TRBV6-3 to TRBJ1-5; 7 bases agree with TRBD1. Germline values: CDR1 MNHEY, CDR2 SVGEGT. The CDR3 totals 17 residues. V lost 6 bases to trimming and J lost 6 bases; unmatched junction nucleotides: 17. This chain's CDR3 is CASSTVTGEIISQPQHF. As DNA, the CDR3 is TGTGCCAGCAGCACGGTTACAGGGGAGATTATTAGTCAGCCCCAGCATTTT.